The source of this T cell receptor (beta chain) is a study of beta chain features in type 1 diabetes. Looking at the study overall: Examined across all samples were around 110,000,000 sorted cells. Findings and caveats of the study: More deletions and fewer insertions at VDJ junctions were seen in type 1 diabetes patients. Whether HLA type influences TCRB rearrangement remained unresolved here. All four CD4+ subsets from Type 1 diabetes patients carried moderately but significantly shorter TCRB CDR3s.

The V gene end was trimmed by 5 bases and the J gene end by 4 bases; junction bases not matched to a gene: 6. Germline V lookup: CDR1 SGHTA, CDR2 FQGNSA. This CDR3 is 16 amino acids long. This clone was counted a few times. The antigen remains unidentified. Since all of the isolated RNA was reverse transcribed, expressed TCRB transcripts were what got sequenced. Sequenced by immunoSEQ multiplex PCR; TCRdb stores in-frame clones only, minus some. The table includes nearly 250,000 clones, less than 15% detected once. This sequence joins TRBV7-2 and TRBJ2-5; 14 nucleotides agree with TRBD2. The sample was naive CD4+ T cells from blood. The sequence was obtained from a woman between 40 and 50 years old in good health. The CDR3 is CASSRGTSGGVETQYF. In DNA, the CDR3 is TGTGCCAGCAGCCGCGGGACTAGCGGGGGAGTAGAGACCCAGTACTTC.